Listed here are 25 T cell receptor beta chains from one sample, sequenced in a study of cytomegalovirus exposure and HLA in healthy donors. It was with 60 Vbeta and 13 Jbeta primers that the PCR ran. Assay: immunoSEQ multiplex PCR; the TCRdb copy retains only in-frame clones and omits some. Among some 150,000 clones listed, 80% were seen once. The specimen sequenced was PBMCs. The receptors here all came from a male donor in good health and CMV-seronegative.

This sequence joins TRBV28 and TRBJ1-4; maybe TRBD1 (6 bases). Deletions cut 6 bases from V and 4 bases from J, with 12 bases between. This CDR3 is 14 amino acids long. Germline V gives CDR1 MDHEN, CDR2 SYDVKM. CDR3 sequence reads: CASRTDSFNEKLFF. CDR3 bases: TGTGCCAGCAGGACGGACAGCTTTAATGAAAAACTGTTTTTT.

The gene calls are TRBV29-1 and TRBJ1-5; 9 bases fit TRBD1. V lost 8 bases, J lost 4 bases, and 15 bases stayed unmatched. CDR1 and CDR2 (germline): SQVTM, ANQGSEA. The CDR3 is made up of 16 amino acids. CDR3 loop: CSLRENRDRENQPQHF. Written as DNA, the CDR3 is TGCAGCCTACGGGAGAACCGGGACAGGGAGAATCAGCCCCAGCATTTT.

CDR3 DNA: TGTGCCAGTGTACCACAGGCGGTCTATGGCTACACCTTC. Its protein is CASVPQAVYGYTF. The V call is TRBV21-1, the J call TRBJ1-2; the tabulated D call, TRBD1, remains unverified against the DNA. TRBV21-1 is an annotated pseudogene. This CDR3 region has 13 residues.

The genes are TRBV27 and TRBJ2-3; D is possibly TRBD2 (6 bases). This CDR3 comprises 16 residues. The germline V and J ends were trimmed by 4 bases and 2 bases, with 16 bases remaining between them. Germline-derived CDR1 and CDR2 are MNHEY and SMNVEV (reference sequence). The CDR3 DNA sequence: TGTGCCAGCAGTTCCTTAGCGGACCTTTTCACAGATACGCAGTATTTT. It yields the protein CASSSLADLFTDTQYF.

V usage is TRBV6-5 and J usage is TRBJ2-7, with D uncertain. The CDR3 runs to 12 residues. Germline CDR1 reads MNHEY; CDR2 reads SVGAGI. Trimming stripped 2 bases from V and 6 bases from J, with 8 bases between. For the CDR3, the DNA is TGTGCCAGCAGTTACGGTTCGAGCGAGCAGTACTTC. Protein sequence: CASSYGSSEQYF.

This chain connects TRBV7-2 to TRBJ1-1; tentatively, D is TRBD1 (6 bases). Germline values: CDR1 SGHTA, CDR2 FQGNSA. This CDR3 contains 16 residues. The germline V and J ends were trimmed by 2 bases and 6 bases, with 19 bases remaining between them. The CDR3 sequence is CASSLLPQGLAAEAFF. The CDR3 DNA reads TGTGCCAGCAGCTTACTGCCCCAGGGGCTGGCCGCTGAAGCTTTCTTT.

This clone was observed a handful of times. This sequence joins TRBV28 and TRBJ2-4, with a tentative D call TRBD1 (5 bases). The length of the CDR3 is 15 residues. Germline V gene data show CDR1 as MDHEN and CDR2 as SYDVKM. V lost 5 bases to trimming and J lost 0 bases, with 11 bases between them. CDR3 DNA sequence: TGTGCCAGCAGTCCCCCGACAGTAGCCAAAAACATTCAGTACTTC. It codes for CASSPPTVAKNIQYF.

The chain couples TRBV5-6 to TRBJ1-5; 7 nucleotides agree with TRBD1. The germline V gene has CDR1 SGHDT and CDR2 YYEEEE. CDR3 size: 15 residues. J lost 0 bases, V lost 3 bases, and 3 bases had no gene match. The CDR3 here is CASSWGQNSNQPQHF. The DNA for the CDR3 is TGTGCCAGCAGCTGGGGACAGAATAGCAATCAGCCCCAGCATTTT.

The chain couples TRBV6-1 to TRBJ2-7, with 11 nucleotides matching TRBD2. The CDR3 is 13 amino acids. Germline trimming cut 6 bases from V and 4 bases from J; bases unmatched to any gene: 2. Per germline, CDR1 MNHNS and CDR2 SASEGT. The CDR3 here is CASRTSGGYEQYF. CDR3 nucleotides: TGTGCCAGCAGAACTAGCGGGGGTTACGAGCAGTACTTC.

As concerns this clone: This specimen includes other DNA sequences encoding the same CDR3. The chain combines TRBV5-4 with TRBJ1-2; D ambiguous. The CDR3 sequence is 13 residues long. V lost 0 bases and J lost 0, with 3 bases in between. Germline-derived CDR1 and CDR2 are SGHNT and YYREEE (reference sequence). The CDR3 DNA is TGTGCCAGCAGCTTGGACTCTAACTATGGCTACACCTTC. Its protein is CASSLDSNYGYTF. Combining the CDR3 with reference TRBV5-4 and TRBJ1-2 gives the whole variable domain ETGVTQSPTHLIKTRGQQVTLRCSSQSGHNTVSWYQQALGQGPQFIFQYYREEENGRGNFPPRFSGLQFPNYSSELNVNALELDDSALYLCASSLDSNYGYTFGSGTRLTVV.

In this sample, this clone turned up a few times. The V and J genes are TRBV11-2 and TRBJ1-1; 7 positions match TRBD1. The germline CDR1 and CDR2 sequences are SGHAT and FQNNGV. The J segment lost 1 base and the V segment lost 5 bases, leaving 7 bases of the junction unmatched. The CDR3 is 15 residues long. The CDR3 is CASSHPGQKNTEAFF. CDR3 DNA sequence: TGTGCCAGCAGCCACCCGGGACAGAAGAACACTGAAGCTTTCTTT.

The CDR3 nucleotides are TGTGCCTGGAGTCCTCTTAGGGGGGGCGTCGACTATGGCTACACCTTC. Amino acids: CAWSPLRGGVDYGYTF. The genes are TRBV30 and TRBJ1-2; possibly TRBD1 for D (6 bases). The CDR3 has 16 residues. V was pared by 2 bases and J by 3 bases, with 19 bases between. Germline V gives CDR1 GTSNPN, CDR2 SVGIG (reference sequence).

Points on this clone: A read error may produce the germline difference seen at one junction end. V is TRBV18 and J is TRBJ1-2; 7 nucleotides line up with TRBD1. Looked up from germline, CDR1 is KGHSH and CDR2 is LQKENI. This CDR3 contains 13 residues. As DNA, the CDR3 is TGTGCCAGCACCGGGACAGATAACAATGGCTACACCTTC. Translating gives CASTGTDNNGYTF.

The chain uses TRBV5-6 and TRBJ2-5, with 12 bases lining up with TRBD2. CDR3 length: 14 residues. The germline CDR1 and CDR2 sequences are SGHDT and YYEEEE. V lost 4 bases and J lost 4; bases outside the gene matches: 2. In DNA, the CDR3 is TGTGCCAGCAGCCAGACTAGCGGGGGAGAGACCCAGTACTTC. It translates to CASSQTSGGETQYF.

This chain links TRBV10-2 with TRBJ2-4, with TRBD2 as a possible D gene (6 bases). V was shortened by 10 bases and J by 1 base, with 20 bases between the two germline ends. This CDR3 region has 16 residues. Germline lookup yields CDR1 WSHSY and CDR2 SAAADI. The CDR3: CATYDHGGRAKNIQYF. CDR3 coding DNA: TGCGCCACCTATGACCACGGGGGAAGGGCCAAAAACATTCAGTACTTC.

V usage is TRBV7-2 and J usage is TRBJ1-3, with 8 nucleotides matching TRBD1. Germline CDR1 is SGHTA and CDR2 is FQGNSA. Trimming at V came to 5 bases and at J to 4 bases, leaving 7 bases not matched to a gene. The CDR3 runs to 15 residues. The CDR3 is CASSDRGPTGNTIYF. DNA of the CDR3: TGTGCCAGCAGCGACAGGGGTCCGACGGGAAACACCATATATTTT. The full variable domain, with the rest looked up from reference TRBV7-2 and TRBJ1-3, is GAGVSQSPSNKVTEKGKDVELRCDPISGHTALYWYRQSLGQGLEFLIYFQGNSAPDKSGLPSDRFSAERTGGSVSTLTIQRTQQEDSAVYLCASSDRGPTGNTIYFGEGSWLTVV.

This rearrangement joins TRBV4-2 to TRBJ2-7; 8 positions match TRBD2. Losses at the gene ends were 5 bases for V and 6 bases for J; bases not matched to a gene: 18. From germline, CDR1 is LGHNA and CDR2 YNFKEQ. This CDR3 has 17 amino acids. The chain's CDR3 is CASSTYPRRGGLGEQYF. The CDR3 nucleotides are TGTGCCAGCAGCACGTACCCCAGACGGGGGGGGCTAGGCGAGCAGTACTTC.

J is TRBJ2-7 and V is TRBV29-1; 10 bases line up with TRBD1. The trim removed 4 bases at V and 4 bases at J, leaving 7 bases unmatched. The germline CDR1 and CDR2 sequences are SQVTM and ANQGSEA. This CDR3 region has 14 residues. CDR3 nucleotide sequence: TGCAGCGTTGTAAGGGACAGGGGACCTTACGAGCAGTACTTC. Encoded protein: CSVVRDRGPYEQYF.

The chain couples TRBV7-6 to TRBJ1-2, with unresolved D. Germline CDR1 reads SGHVS; CDR2 reads FNYEAQ. CDR3 length equals 18 residues. The germline V and J ends were trimmed by 6 bases and 4 bases, with 27 bases remaining between them. The CDR3 DNA reads TGTGCCAGCAGTCCTAATGGGTCGGTCCGGGAAGTAAGCTATGGCTACACCTTC. Residues: CASSPNGSVREVSYGYTF. Full variable domain (rest looked up from reference TRBV7-6 and TRBJ1-2): GAGVSQSPRYKVTKRGQDVALRCDPISGHVSLYWYRQALGQGPEFLTYFNYEAQQDKSGLPNDRFSAERPEGSISTLTIQRTEQRDSAMYRCASSPNGSVREVSYGYTFGSGTRLTVV.

This clone was seen more than once but under ten times. The sample contains more than one DNA sequence encoding this CDR3. CDR3 coding DNA: TGTGCCAGCAGTGAAGGAGGTTATGGCTACACCTTC. Translated, it gives CASSEGGYGYTF. This chain connects TRBV2 to TRBJ1-2; D is undetermined. Germline CDR1 and CDR2: SNHLY and FYNNEI. The CDR3 loop spans 12 amino acids. V gave up 1 base and J gave up 5 bases, with 5 bases separating them.

The sample holds a few counts of this clone. The rearrangement links TRBV5-4 to TRBJ1-2, with TRBD1 as a possible D gene (5 bases). The CDR3 runs 13 residues. Germline lookup yields CDR1 SGHNT and CDR2 YYREEE (reference sequence). Trimming left V 4 bases short and J 4 bases short, with 11 bases between. CDR3 nucleotide sequence: TGTGCCAGCAGCCCCGGGGGAGGCTATGGCTACACCTTC. It encodes CASSPGGGYGYTF.

CDR3 sequence (DNA): TGCGCCAGCAGCCAAGATCCTAGCGGGGGGGCCTCCACCGGGGAGCTGTTTTTT. As protein: CASSQDPSGGASTGELFF. The rearrangement uses TRBV4-3 and TRBJ2-2, with TRBD2 matching 12 bases. Germline CDR1 is LGHNA and CDR2 is YSLEER. The CDR3 is 18 residues long. V lost 0 bases to trimming and J lost 4 bases; unmatched junction nucleotides: 6.

This chain connects TRBV5-4 to TRBJ1-2; the match to TRBD1 covers 10 bases. Germline assignment: CDR1 SGHNT and CDR2 YYREEE (reference sequence). This CDR3 is built from 16 residues. V was pared by 0 bases and J by 0 bases, with 2 bases of the junction left unmatched. This chain's CDR3 is CASSLGGTGANYGYTF. The DNA of the CDR3 is TGTGCCAGCAGCTTGGGAGGGACAGGGGCTAACTATGGCTACACCTTC. Using reference TRBV5-4 and TRBJ1-2 for the parts outside the CDR3, the full variable domain is ETGVTQSPTHLIKTRGQQVTLRCSSQSGHNTVSWYQQALGQGPQFIFQYYREEENGRGNFPPRFSGLQFPNYSSELNVNALELDDSALYLCASSLGGTGANYGYTFGSGTRLTVV.

The rearrangement joins TRBV6-5 to TRBJ1-6, with D maybe TRBD1 (6 bases). CDR3 length equals 15 residues. Germline V gene sequence: CDR1 MNHEY, CDR2 SVGAGI. Trimming left V 5 bases short and J 5 bases short, with 13 bases between. The CDR3 protein is CASSPLGADNSPLHF. DNA for the CDR3: TGTGCCAGCAGTCCGCTGGGGGCCGATAATTCACCCCTCCACTTT.

The chain uses TRBV9 and TRBJ1-3; TRBD1 matches 9 bases. The V gene's germline CDR1 is SGDLS and CDR2 YYNGEE. V shed 0 bases, J shed 3 bases, and the junction held 4 bases outside the gene matches. The CDR3 runs to 16 residues. The CDR3 loop reads CASSVGQGVDGNTIYF. Written as DNA, the CDR3 is TGTGCCAGCAGCGTAGGACAGGGGGTTGATGGAAACACCATATATTTT.